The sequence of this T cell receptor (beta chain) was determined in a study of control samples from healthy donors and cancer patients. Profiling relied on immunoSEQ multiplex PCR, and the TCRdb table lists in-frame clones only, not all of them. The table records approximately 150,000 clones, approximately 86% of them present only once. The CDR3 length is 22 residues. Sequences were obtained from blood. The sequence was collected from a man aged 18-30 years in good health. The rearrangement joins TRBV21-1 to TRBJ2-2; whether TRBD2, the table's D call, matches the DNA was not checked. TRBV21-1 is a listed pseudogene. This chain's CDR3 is CASSKPQTSRTSGDKNTGELFF. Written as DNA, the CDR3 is TGTGCCAGCAGCAAGCCCCAGACAAGCCGGACTAGCGGGGACAAGAACACCGGGGAGCTGTTTTTT.